The 25 T cell receptor beta chains below all came from one sample that was sequenced in a study of T cells after yellow fever vaccination (dated by TCRdb to the late 2010s). The protocol used for the library was 5' RACE. The run used an Illumina HiSeq 2500. TCRdb itself trimmed the public reads at Q25 with fastp, ran MiXCR and retained productive beta chains. Each CDR3 protein appears once, grouped with its most common genes and DNA. The sample includes approximately 550,000 distinct CDR3 sequences, with approximately 21% observed a single time. Of the sample, 13% to 15% is held by the ten largest clones. Explained via the paper, the treatment or condition label denotes: live attenuated yellow fever vaccine strain. The sample here was PBMCs, taken 15 days after the yellow fever booster vaccination. The receptors shown here come from a man between 25 and 39 years old who received the YFV17D yellow fever vaccine.

Ten or more counts support this clonotype. The chain uses TRBV20-1 and TRBJ2-5; D might be TRBD1 (5 bases). The ends were cut back, 5 bases at V and 4 bases at J, with 14 bases in the middle. Germline assignment: CDR1 DFQATT and CDR2 SNEGSKA (reference sequence). The CDR3 is 13 residues long. The CDR3 nucleotides are TGCAGTGCTTGGGGCCCCGTTGGAGAGACCCAGTACTTC. Translation: CSAWGPVGETQYF.

V usage is TRBV30 and J usage is TRBJ2-5, with 7 bases identical to TRBD2. This CDR3 comprises 14 residues. Germline CDR1 reads GTSNPN; CDR2 reads SVGIG (reference sequence). The V gene end was trimmed by 1 base and the J gene end by 4 bases; junction bases not matched to a gene: 6. The CDR3 DNA is TGTGCCTGGAGTGCTGGACTAGGAACAGAGACCCAGTACTTC. Its translation: CAWSAGLGTETQYF.

There are a few counts of this clonotype. The V gene is TRBV14, the J gene TRBJ2-1; 10 bases map to TRBD2. Germline CDR1 and CDR2: SGHDN and FVKESK. The CDR3 is 16 amino acids. Trimming took 5 bases from V and 4 from J; bases not matched to a gene: 8. CDR3 sequence (DNA): TGTGCCAGCAGCAAACTCTCTAGCGGGAGTTACAATGAGCAGTTCTTC. Translation: CASSKLSSGSYNEQFF. The complete variable domain, with remaining parts taken from reference TRBV14 and TRBJ2-1, reads EAGVTQFPSHSVIEKGQTVTLRCDPISGHDNLYWYRRVMGKEIKFLLHFVKESKQDESGMPNNRFLAERTGGTYSTLKVQPAELEDSGVYFCASSKLSSGSYNEQFFGPGTRLTVL.

The rearrangement links TRBV9 to TRBJ2-1, with TRBD2 as a possible D gene (6 bases). Germline V gene data show CDR1 as SGDLS and CDR2 as YYNGEE. This CDR3 has 15 amino acids. V shed 4 bases and J shed 3 bases, with 14 bases lying between them. CDR3 residues: CASSKGGTLYNEQFF. CDR3 coding DNA: TGTGCCAGCAGCAAGGGCGGGACTCTCTACAATGAGCAGTTCTTC.

V gene TRBV7-8 combines with J gene TRBJ2-5, with 9 bases that match TRBD2. Germline trimming cut 2 bases from V and 2 bases from J; bases unmatched to any gene: 12. From germline, CDR1 is SGHVS and CDR2 FQNEAQ. The CDR3 runs to 18 residues. The CDR3 DNA reads as TGTGCCAGCAGCTTAATTGGCGGGAGGGCCGTGAGACAAGAGACCCAGTACTTC. Translating gives CASSLIGGRAVRQETQYF.

This chain connects TRBV10-3 to TRBJ2-7; D ambiguous. CDR3 length: 12 residues. Germline lookup yields CDR1 ENHRY and CDR2 SYGVKD. Trimming left V 4 bases short and J 3 bases short, with 7 bases between. The CDR3 protein is CAISVQHYEQYF. The CDR3 region has the DNA TGTGCCATCAGTGTGCAGCACTACGAGCAGTACTTC.

This clonotype was found many times. V usage is TRBV30 and J usage is TRBJ2-2; 10 nucleotides match TRBD2. The junction had 15 bases not matched to a gene; V was cut back by 5 bases and J by 9 bases. The CDR3 consists of 16 residues. Per the germline V gene, CDR1 is GTSNPN and CDR2 is SVGIG (reference sequence). The CDR3 nucleotides are TGTGCCTGGGAGCTAGGGCTAGCGGGAGTGGCGCGGGAGCTGTTTTTT. This gives the protein CAWELGLAGVARELFF.

The chain carries TRBV20-1 and TRBJ1-5; D uncertain. Germline values: CDR1 DFQATT, CDR2 SNEGSKA (reference sequence). Trimming removed 2 bases from V and 7 bases from J, with 12 bases in between. CDR3 length: 13 amino acids. The chain's CDR3 is CSARPSTGQPQHF. The CDR3 bases are TGCAGTGCTAGACCCTCGACCGGGCAGCCCCAGCATTTT.

This clonotype was recorded a few times. V is TRBV7-2 and J is TRBJ2-7; 7 positions agree with TRBD1. CDR3 length: 14 amino acids. J was trimmed by 5 bases and V by 5 bases; bases with no gene match: 9. The germline gives CDR1 SGHTA, CDR2 FQGNSA. The CDR3 loop is CASSRQGLRHEQYF. CDR3 in DNA: TGTGCCAGCAGCCGACAGGGTTTGAGGCACGAGCAGTACTTC.

The rearrangement links TRBV3-1 to TRBJ2-1; D may correspond to TRBD1 or TRBD2 (5 bases each). Germline V lookup: CDR1 LGHDT, CDR2 YNNKEL (reference sequence). With 0 bases removed from V and 9 bases from J, the gap between germline ends came to 21 bases. The CDR3 loop spans 17 amino acids. The CDR3 DNA follows: TGTGCCAGCAGCCAAGATGGAATGGTTGGGGGTTACGGTGAGCAGTTCTTC. Translation: CASSQDGMVGGYGEQFF.

This clonotype has only a few counts. The rearrangement joins TRBV7-2 to TRBJ2-3, with 14 bases identical to TRBD2. Trimming removed 3 bases from V and 4 bases from J; junction bases left unmatched: 6. The CDR3 loop spans 17 amino acids. Germline V gene data show CDR1 as SGHTA and CDR2 as FQGNSA. The CDR3 nucleotides read TGTGCCAGCAGCTTGGTCGGGACTAGCGGGAGTCCAGATACGCAGTATTTT. Its protein is CASSLVGTSGSPDTQYF.

V usage is TRBV4-3 and J usage is TRBJ2-3, with a tentative D call TRBD1 (5 bases). The V and J ends lost 4 bases and 2 bases respectively, with 10 bases between them. CDR3 size: 14 residues. From germline, CDR1 is LGHNA and CDR2 YSLEER. CDR3 nucleotides: TGCGCCAGCAGCCCAGGGTTGGTCACAGATACGCAGTATTTT. Protein sequence: CASSPGLVTDTQYF.

This clonotype appeared a few times. This chain joins TRBV7-2 and TRBJ2-7; 8 bases map to TRBD2. V trimming: 5 bases; J trimming: 3 bases; junction bases outside the gene matches: 9. The germline gives CDR1 SGHTA, CDR2 FQGNSA. This CDR3 is 15 amino acids long. The chain's CDR3 is CASSVRLAGVYEQYF. The CDR3 DNA reads TGTGCCAGCAGCGTGAGGCTAGCGGGCGTCTACGAGCAGTACTTC.

The chain uses TRBV23-1 and TRBJ2-3; the match to TRBD2 covers 7 bases. TRBV23-1 is recorded as an ORF, its role being uncertain. This CDR3 has 16 amino acids. With V trimmed by 4 bases and J by 6 bases, 13 bases remained unmatched. The CDR3 DNA is TGCGCCAGCAGTCGGTCTAGCGGACTATACGGGGATACGCAGTATTTT. Its protein is CASSRSSGLYGDTQYF.

This clonotype was found a few times. The rearrangement links TRBV5-6 to TRBJ1-1; D not resolved. The length of the CDR3 is 13 residues. Trimming took 7 bases from V and 4 from J, leaving 14 bases between them. Germline values: CDR1 SGHDT, CDR2 YYEEEE. The CDR3 loop is CASDLAGSTEAFF. CDR3 sequence (DNA): TGTGCCAGCGACCTTGCGGGGAGCACTGAAGCTTTCTTT. The complete variable domain, with remaining parts taken from reference TRBV5-6 and TRBJ1-1, reads DAGVTQSPTHLIKTRGQQVTLRCSPKSGHDTVSWYQQALGQGPQFIFQYYEEEERQRGNFPDRFSGHQFPNYSSELNVNALLLGDSALYLCASDLAGSTEAFFGQGTRLTVV.

The V gene is TRBV7-2, the J gene TRBJ2-5; weak D call: TRBD2 (6 bases). The CDR3 is 13 residues long. CDR1 is SGHTA, CDR2 FQGNSA, per germline. V lost 11 bases, J lost 5 bases, and 18 bases lay in between. In nucleotides, the CDR3 is TGTGCCGGCGGCGGGGCTCCGCTCGAGACCCAGTACTTC. This translates into CAGGGAPLETQYF.

Only a few counts were recorded for this clonotype. The V call is TRBV10-3, the J call TRBJ2-5; D ambiguous. V was shortened by 2 bases and J by 5 bases, with 9 bases between the two germline ends. From germline, CDR1 is ENHRY and CDR2 SYGVKD. This CDR3 contains 13 residues. The CDR3 spells CAISETVHETQYF. The DNA of the CDR3 is TGTGCCATCAGTGAGACAGTTCACGAGACCCAGTACTTC.

This chain links TRBV29-1 with TRBJ2-3, with 13 bases identical to TRBD2. Germline V CDR1 and CDR2: SQVTM, ANQGSEA. The CDR3 is 16 amino acids. The J segment lost 0 bases and the V segment lost 4 bases, leaving 4 bases of the junction unmatched. The CDR3 DNA follows: TGCAGCGTTGTCGCGGGACTAGCGGGAAGCACAGATACGCAGTATTTT. Residues: CSVVAGLAGSTDTQYF.

In its sample, this clonotype was seen a few times. The chain recombines TRBV11-2 with TRBJ1-2; D may be TRBD1 (5 bases). The ends were cut back, 5 bases at V and 4 bases at J, with 23 bases in the middle. The CDR3 extends over 17 amino acids. The germline V gene has CDR1 SGHAT and CDR2 FQNNGV. DNA for the CDR3: TGTGCCAGCAGCCCCGGGTACGTGGGGCCGGTGGGCTATGGCTACACCTTC. It specifies CASSPGYVGPVGYGYTF. Using reference TRBV11-2 and TRBJ1-2 for the parts outside the CDR3, the full variable domain is EAGVAQSPRYKIIEKRQSVAFWCNPISGHATLYWYQQILGQGPKLLIQFQNNGVVDDSQLPKDRFSAERLKGVDSTLKIQPAKLEDSAVYLCASSPGYVGPVGYGYTFGSGTRLTVV.

This clonotype has only a few counts. The genes are TRBV29-1 and TRBJ2-4, with TRBD1 as a possible D gene (6 bases). Trimming left V 7 bases short and J 0 bases short, with 7 bases between. Germline V lookup: CDR1 SQVTM, CDR2 ANQGSEA. The CDR3 sequence is 12 residues long. The DNA of the CDR3 is TGCAGCGGGACAGTAGCCAAAAACATTCAGTACTTC. This gives the protein CSGTVAKNIQYF.

CDR3 sequence reads: CASSDGGHRETQYF. Written as DNA, the CDR3 is TGTGCCAGCAGTGATGGGGGACACCGGGAGACCCAGTACTTC. The rearrangement links TRBV25-1 to TRBJ2-5; possibly TRBD1 for D (6 bases). Germline V CDR1 and CDR2: MGHDK, SYGVNS. The CDR3 is 14 amino acids. V shed 3 bases and J shed 5 bases, with 13 bases lying between them.

The chain has TRBV7-2 and TRBJ2-7; 9 positions match TRBD2. The length of the CDR3 is 15 residues. The germline CDR1 and CDR2 sequences are SGHTA and FQGNSA. J gave up 5 bases and V 5 bases, and 10 bases lay outside the gene matches. CDR3 loop: CASSPISGRGDEQYF. The CDR3 DNA is TGTGCCAGCAGCCCGATTAGCGGGAGAGGCGACGAGCAGTACTTC.

The V gene is TRBV21-1, the J gene TRBJ2-7; the table assigns TRBD2, which was not confirmed against the DNA. TRBV21-1 is assigned pseudogene status. The CDR3 has 16 residues. The CDR3: CASSRMDPARTYEQYF. The CDR3 region has the DNA TGTGCCAGCAGCAGGATGGACCCCGCTAGAACCTACGAGCAGTACTTC.

This clonotype has just a few counts. J is TRBJ2-1 and V is TRBV7-9; 7 bases map to TRBD2. Losses at the gene ends were 7 bases for V and 4 bases for J; bases not matched to a gene: 13. CDR1 is SEHNR, CDR2 FQNEAQ, per germline (reference sequence). This CDR3 region has 16 residues. The CDR3 reads CASTLSGTAPYNEQFF. The DNA for the CDR3 is TGTGCCAGCACTCTCAGCGGGACCGCCCCTTACAATGAGCAGTTCTTC.

This sequence joins TRBV6-5 and TRBJ2-3; no definite D call. Germline CDR1 and CDR2: MNHEY and SVGAGI. The CDR3 spans 13 residues. Trimming shortened V by 0 bases and J by 4 bases, and 5 bases separated the two germline ends. As DNA, the CDR3 is TGTGCCAGCAGTTACTCCCGGCCAGATACGCAGTATTTT. This encodes CASSYSRPDTQYF.